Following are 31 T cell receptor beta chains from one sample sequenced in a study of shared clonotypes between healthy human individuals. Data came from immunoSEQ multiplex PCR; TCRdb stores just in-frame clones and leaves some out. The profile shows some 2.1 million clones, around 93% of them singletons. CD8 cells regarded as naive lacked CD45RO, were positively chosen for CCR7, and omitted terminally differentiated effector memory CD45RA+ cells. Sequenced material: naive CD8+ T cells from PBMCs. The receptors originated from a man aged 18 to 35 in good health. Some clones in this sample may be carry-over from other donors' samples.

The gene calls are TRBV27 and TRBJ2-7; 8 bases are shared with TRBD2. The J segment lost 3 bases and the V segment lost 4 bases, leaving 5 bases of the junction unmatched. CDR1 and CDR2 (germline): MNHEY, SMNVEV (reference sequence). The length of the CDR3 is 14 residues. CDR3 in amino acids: CASSSPRGGYEQYF. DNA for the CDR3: TGTGCCAGCAGTTCTCCCCGGGGGGGCTACGAGCAGTACTTC.

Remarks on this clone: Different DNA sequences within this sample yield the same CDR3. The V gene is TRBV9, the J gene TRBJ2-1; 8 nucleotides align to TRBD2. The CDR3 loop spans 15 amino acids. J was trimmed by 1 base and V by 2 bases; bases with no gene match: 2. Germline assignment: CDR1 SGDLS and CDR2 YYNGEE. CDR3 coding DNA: TGTGCCAGCAGCGTCAGCGGGAGTTCCTACAATGAGCAGTTCTTC. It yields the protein CASSVSGSSYNEQFF. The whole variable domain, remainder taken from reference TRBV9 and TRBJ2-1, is DSGVTQTPKHLITATGQRVTLRCSPRSGDLSVYWYQQSLDQGLQFLIQYYNGEERAKGNILERFSAQQFPDLHSELNLSSLELGDSALYFCASSVSGSSYNEQFFGPGTRLTVL.

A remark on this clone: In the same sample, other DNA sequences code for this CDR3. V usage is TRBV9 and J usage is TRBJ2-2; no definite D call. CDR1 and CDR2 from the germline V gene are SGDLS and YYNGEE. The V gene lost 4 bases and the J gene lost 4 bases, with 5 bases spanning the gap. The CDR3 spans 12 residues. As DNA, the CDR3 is TGTGCCAGCAGCTACAGCACCGGGGAGCTGTTTTTT. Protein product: CASSYSTGELFF. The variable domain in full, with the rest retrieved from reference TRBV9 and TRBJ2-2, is DSGVTQTPKHLITATGQRVTLRCSPRSGDLSVYWYQQSLDQGLQFLIQYYNGEERAKGNILERFSAQQFPDLHSELNLSSLELGDSALYFCASSYSTGELFFGEGSRLTVL.

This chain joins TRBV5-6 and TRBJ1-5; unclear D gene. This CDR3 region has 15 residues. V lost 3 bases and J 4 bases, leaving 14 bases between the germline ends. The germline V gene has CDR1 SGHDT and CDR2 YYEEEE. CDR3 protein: CASSSARLRNQPQHF. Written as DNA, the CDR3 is TGTGCCAGCAGCTCGGCGAGACTGCGAAATCAGCCCCAGCATTTT.

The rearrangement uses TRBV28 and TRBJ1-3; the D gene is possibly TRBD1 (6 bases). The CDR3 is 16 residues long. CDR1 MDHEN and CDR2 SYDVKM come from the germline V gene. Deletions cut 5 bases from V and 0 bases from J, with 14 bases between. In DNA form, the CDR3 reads TGTGCCAGCAGTCCTACTTACAGGGACTCTGGAAACACCATATATTTT. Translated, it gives CASSPTYRDSGNTIYF.

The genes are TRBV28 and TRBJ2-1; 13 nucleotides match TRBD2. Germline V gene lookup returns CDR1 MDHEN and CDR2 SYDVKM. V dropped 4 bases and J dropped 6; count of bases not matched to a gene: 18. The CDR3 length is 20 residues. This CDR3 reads CASSSRQDRTSGSRFNEQFF. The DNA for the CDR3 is TGTGCCAGCAGTTCACGACAAGACAGGACTAGCGGGAGCCGATTCAATGAGCAGTTCTTC.

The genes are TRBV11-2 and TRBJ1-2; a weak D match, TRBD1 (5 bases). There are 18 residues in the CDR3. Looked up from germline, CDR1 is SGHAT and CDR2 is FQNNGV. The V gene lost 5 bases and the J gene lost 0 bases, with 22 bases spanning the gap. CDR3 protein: CASSDRDRGVSANYGYTF. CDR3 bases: TGTGCCAGCAGCGACCGGGACCGAGGAGTCTCAGCTAACTATGGCTACACCTTC.

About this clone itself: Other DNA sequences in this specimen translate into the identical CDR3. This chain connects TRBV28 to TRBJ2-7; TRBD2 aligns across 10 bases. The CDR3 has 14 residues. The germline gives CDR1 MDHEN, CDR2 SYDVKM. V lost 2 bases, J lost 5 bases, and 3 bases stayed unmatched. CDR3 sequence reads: CASSLGLAGDEQYF. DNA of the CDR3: TGTGCCAGCAGTTTAGGGCTAGCGGGAGACGAGCAGTACTTC.

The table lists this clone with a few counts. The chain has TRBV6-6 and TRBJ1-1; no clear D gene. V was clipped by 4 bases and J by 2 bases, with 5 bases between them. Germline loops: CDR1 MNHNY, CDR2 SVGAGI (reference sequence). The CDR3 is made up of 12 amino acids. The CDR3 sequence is CASSLTNTEAFF. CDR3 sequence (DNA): TGTGCCAGCAGTTTAACAAACACTGAAGCTTTCTTT.

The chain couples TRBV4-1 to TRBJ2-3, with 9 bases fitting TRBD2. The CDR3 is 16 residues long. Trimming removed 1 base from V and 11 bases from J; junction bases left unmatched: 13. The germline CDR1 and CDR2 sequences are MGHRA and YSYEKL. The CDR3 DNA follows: TGCGCCAGCAGCCAAGTGTCGGGACTAGCCGCGCTTGAGCAGTATTTT. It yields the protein CASSQVSGLAALEQYF.

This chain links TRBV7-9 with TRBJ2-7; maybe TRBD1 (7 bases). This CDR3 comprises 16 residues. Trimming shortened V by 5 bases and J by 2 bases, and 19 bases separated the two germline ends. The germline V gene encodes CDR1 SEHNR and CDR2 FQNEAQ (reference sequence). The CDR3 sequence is CASSGTEGGTPYEQYF. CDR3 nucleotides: TGTGCCAGCAGCGGGACAGAGGGGGGAACTCCCTACGAGCAGTACTTC. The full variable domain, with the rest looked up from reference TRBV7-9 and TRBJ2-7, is DTGVSQNPRHKITKRGQNVTFRCDPISEHNRLYWYRQTLGQGPEFLTYFQNEAQLEKSRLLSDRFSAERPKGSFSTLEIQRTEQGDSAMYLCASSGTEGGTPYEQYFGPGTRLTVT.

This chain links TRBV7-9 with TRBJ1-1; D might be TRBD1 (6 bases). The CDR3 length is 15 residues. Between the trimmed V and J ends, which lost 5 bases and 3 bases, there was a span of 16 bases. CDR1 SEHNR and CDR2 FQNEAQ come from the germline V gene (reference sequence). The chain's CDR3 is CASSQQGLGDTEAFF. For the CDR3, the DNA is TGTGCCAGCAGCCAACAGGGCCTGGGGGACACTGAAGCTTTCTTT.

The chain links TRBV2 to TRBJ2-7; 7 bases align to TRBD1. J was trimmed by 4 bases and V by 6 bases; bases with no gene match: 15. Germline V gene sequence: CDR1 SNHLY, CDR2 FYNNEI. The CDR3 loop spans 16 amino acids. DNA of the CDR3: TGTGCCAGCAGCTCATCCGAGGGGACAGAAGTATACGAGCAGTACTTC. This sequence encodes CASSSSEGTEVYEQYF.

This CDR3 reads CASSQDFGESSYNEQFF. The CDR3 nucleotides read TGCGCCAGCAGCCAAGATTTCGGTGAAAGCTCCTACAATGAGCAGTTCTTC. The chain has TRBV4-1 and TRBJ2-1; D is ambiguous. CDR3 length: 17 residues. The germline gives CDR1 MGHRA, CDR2 YSYEKL. Trimming took off 0 bases at V and 0 bases at J, with 12 bases between the two ends.

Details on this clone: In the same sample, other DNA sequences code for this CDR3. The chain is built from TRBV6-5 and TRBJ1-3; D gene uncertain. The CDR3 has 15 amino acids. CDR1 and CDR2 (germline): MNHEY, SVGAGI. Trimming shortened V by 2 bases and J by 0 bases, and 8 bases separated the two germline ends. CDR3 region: CASSYDSSSGNTIYF. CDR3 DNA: TGTGCCAGCAGTTACGACTCGAGCTCTGGAAACACCATATATTTT.

CDR3 region: CASSTGTSGSTSEQFF. In DNA, the CDR3 is TGTGCCAGTAGTACCGGGACTAGCGGGAGCACAAGTGAGCAGTTCTTC. The chain joins TRBV19 to TRBJ2-1; 14 bases match TRBD2. The length of the CDR3 is 16 residues. The V gene end was trimmed by 4 bases and the J gene end by 9 bases; junction bases not matched to a gene: 8. Germline-derived CDR1 and CDR2 are LNHDA and SQIVND (reference sequence).

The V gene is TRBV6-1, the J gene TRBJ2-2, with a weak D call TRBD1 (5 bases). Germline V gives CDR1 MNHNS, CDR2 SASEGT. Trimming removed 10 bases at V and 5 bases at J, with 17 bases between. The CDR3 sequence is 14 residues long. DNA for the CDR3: TGTGCCACCTCCCCCTTGAAGGGGACCGGGGAGCTGTTTTTT. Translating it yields CATSPLKGTGELFF.

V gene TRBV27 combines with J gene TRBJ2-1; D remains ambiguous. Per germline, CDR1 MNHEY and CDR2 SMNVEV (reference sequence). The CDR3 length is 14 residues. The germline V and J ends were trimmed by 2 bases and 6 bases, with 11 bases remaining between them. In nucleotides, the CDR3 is TGTGCCAGCAGTTTAGGGCAGATACTCAATGAGCAGTTCTTC. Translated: CASSLGQILNEQFF.

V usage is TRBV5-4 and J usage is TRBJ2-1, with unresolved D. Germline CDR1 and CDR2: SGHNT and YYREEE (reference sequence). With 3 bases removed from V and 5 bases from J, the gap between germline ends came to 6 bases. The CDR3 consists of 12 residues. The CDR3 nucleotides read TGTGCCAGCAGCTACCGGGACAATGAGCAGTTCTTC. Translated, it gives CASSYRDNEQFF.

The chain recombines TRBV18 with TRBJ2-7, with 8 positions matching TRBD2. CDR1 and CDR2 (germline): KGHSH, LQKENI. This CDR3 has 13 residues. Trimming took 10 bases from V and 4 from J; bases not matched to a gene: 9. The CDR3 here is CATSGREGYEQYF. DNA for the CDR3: TGTGCCACCTCCGGGAGGGAGGGTTACGAGCAGTACTTC.

In nucleotides, the CDR3 is TGTGCCAGCAGAAAAGAGGGGAGAGGGTCCAATGAGCAGTTCTTC. It codes for CASRKEGRGSNEQFF. This sequence joins TRBV6-5 and TRBJ2-1; D may be TRBD1 or TRBD2 (5 bases each). This CDR3 comprises 15 residues. Trimming removed 6 bases from V and 6 bases from J, with 18 bases in between. The germline V gene has CDR1 MNHEY and CDR2 SVGAGI.

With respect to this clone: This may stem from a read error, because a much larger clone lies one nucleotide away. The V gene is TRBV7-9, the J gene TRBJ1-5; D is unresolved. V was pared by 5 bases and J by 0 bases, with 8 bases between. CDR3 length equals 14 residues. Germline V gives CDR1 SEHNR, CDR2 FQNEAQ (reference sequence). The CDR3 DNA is TGTGCCAGCAGCGTAGGGTATAGCAATCAGCCCCAGCATTTT. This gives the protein CASSVGYSNQPQHF.

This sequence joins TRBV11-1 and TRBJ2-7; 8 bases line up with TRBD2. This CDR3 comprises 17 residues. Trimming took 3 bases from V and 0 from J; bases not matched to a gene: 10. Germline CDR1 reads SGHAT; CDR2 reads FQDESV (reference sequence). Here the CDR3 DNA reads TGTGCCAGCAGCTTGGGGCGACTAGCGTACATCTCCTACGAGCAGTACTTC. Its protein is CASSLGRLAYISYEQYF.

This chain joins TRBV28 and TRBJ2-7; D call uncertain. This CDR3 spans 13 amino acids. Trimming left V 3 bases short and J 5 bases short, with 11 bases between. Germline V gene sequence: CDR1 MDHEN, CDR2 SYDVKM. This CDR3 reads CASSLAGIHEQYF. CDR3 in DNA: TGTGCCAGCAGTTTGGCTGGGATCCACGAGCAGTACTTC.

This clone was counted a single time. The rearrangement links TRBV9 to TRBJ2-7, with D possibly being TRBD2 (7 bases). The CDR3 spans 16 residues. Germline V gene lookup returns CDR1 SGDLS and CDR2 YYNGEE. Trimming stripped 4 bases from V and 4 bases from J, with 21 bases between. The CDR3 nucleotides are TGTGCCAGCAGCCTAGGGGGGGCTCCCTCCGCGTACGAGCAGTACTTC. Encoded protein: CASSLGGAPSAYEQYF.

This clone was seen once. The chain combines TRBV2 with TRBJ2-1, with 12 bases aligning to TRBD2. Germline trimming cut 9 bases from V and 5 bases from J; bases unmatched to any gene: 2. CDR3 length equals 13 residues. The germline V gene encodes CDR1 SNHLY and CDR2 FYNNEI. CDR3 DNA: TGTGCCAGAAGACTAGCGGGAGACAATGAGCAGTTCTTC. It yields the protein CARRLAGDNEQFF.

CDR3 in DNA: TGCAGCGCCGGGACTCCCTTTGAAGGGGAGCTGTTTTTT. Translated, it gives CSAGTPFEGELFF. The chain is built from TRBV29-1 and TRBJ2-2; tentative D call: TRBD2 (6 bases). The CDR3 totals 13 residues. Per germline, CDR1 SQVTM and CDR2 ANQGSEA. Trimming cost V 7 bases and J 8 bases, with 17 bases left between them.

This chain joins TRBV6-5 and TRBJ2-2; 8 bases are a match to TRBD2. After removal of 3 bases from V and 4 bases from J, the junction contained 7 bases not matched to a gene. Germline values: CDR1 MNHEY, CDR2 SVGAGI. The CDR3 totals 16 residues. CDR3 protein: CASSYLAGGLTGELFF. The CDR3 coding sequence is TGTGCCAGCAGTTATTTGGCGGGAGGCCTCACCGGGGAGCTGTTTTTT.

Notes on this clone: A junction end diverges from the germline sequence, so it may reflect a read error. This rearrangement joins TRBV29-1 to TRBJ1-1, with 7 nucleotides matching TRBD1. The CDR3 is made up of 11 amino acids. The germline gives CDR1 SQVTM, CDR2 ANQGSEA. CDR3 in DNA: TGCAGCGCCAGGGGGAACGCTGAAGCTTTCTTT. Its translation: CSARGNAEAFF.

CDR3 DNA sequence: TGTGCCAGCAGTGTCCCACTAGCGGGATCTTACTATGAGCAGTTCTTC. Amino acids: CASSVPLAGSYYEQFF. The chain employs TRBV2 and TRBJ2-1; the match to TRBD2 covers 10 bases. The CDR3 spans 16 residues. Germline CDR1 reads SNHLY; CDR2 reads FYNNEI. V lost 4 bases and J lost 8; bases outside the gene matches: 11. Full variable domain (outside the CDR3, taken from reference TRBV2 and TRBJ2-1): EPEVTQTPSHQVTQMGQEVILRCVPISNHLYFYWYRQILGQKVEFLVSFYNNEISEKSEIFDDQFSVERPDGSNFTLKIRSTKLEDSAMYFCASSVPLAGSYYEQFFGPGTRLTVL.

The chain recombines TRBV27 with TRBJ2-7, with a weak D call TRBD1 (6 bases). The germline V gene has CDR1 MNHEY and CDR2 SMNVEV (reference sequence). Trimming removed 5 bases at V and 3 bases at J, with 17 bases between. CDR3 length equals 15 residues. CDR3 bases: TGTGCCAGCAGTCCTCAGGGGCGGGTCAACTACGAGCAGTACTTC. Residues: CASSPQGRVNYEQYF.